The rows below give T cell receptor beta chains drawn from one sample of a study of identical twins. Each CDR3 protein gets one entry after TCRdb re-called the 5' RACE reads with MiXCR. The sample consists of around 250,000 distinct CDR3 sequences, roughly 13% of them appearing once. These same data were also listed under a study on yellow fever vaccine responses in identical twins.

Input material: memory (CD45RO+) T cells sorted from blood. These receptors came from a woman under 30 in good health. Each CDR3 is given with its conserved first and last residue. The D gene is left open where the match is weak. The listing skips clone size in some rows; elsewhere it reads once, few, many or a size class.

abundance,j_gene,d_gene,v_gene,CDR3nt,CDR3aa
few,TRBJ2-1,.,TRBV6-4,TGTGCCAGCAGTGACATGGCTAGCCGCCACAATGAGCAGTTCTTC,CASSDMASRHNEQFF
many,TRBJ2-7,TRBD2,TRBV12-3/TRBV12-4,TGTGCCAGCAGTTTAGCTAGCGGGGCTGCCTACGAGCAGTACTTC,CASSLASGAAYEQYF
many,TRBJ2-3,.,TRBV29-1,TGCAGCGTCGGACAGCGTTCAGATACGCAGTATTTT,CSVGQRSDTQYF
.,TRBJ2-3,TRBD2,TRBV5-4,TGTGCCAGCAGCTCTCCTAACGCGGGGGGGTCAGATACGCAGTATTTT,CASSSPNAGGSDTQYF
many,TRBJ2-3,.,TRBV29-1,TGCAGCGTTGTGTTACAGCCTAGCCGAGATACGCAGTATTTT,CSVVLQPSRDTQYF
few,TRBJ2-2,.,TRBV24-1,TGTGCCACCAGGCCGACTCAGGGAAGCACCGGGGAGCTGTTTTTT,CATRPTQGSTGELFF
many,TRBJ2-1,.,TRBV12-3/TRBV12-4,TGTGCCAGCAGTTTCTCCGGACCCAATGAGCAGTTCTTC,CASSFSGPNEQFF
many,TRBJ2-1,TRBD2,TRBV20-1,TGCAGTGCTAGAGATCTTGGACTAGATTACAATGAGCAGTTCTTC,CSARDLGLDYNEQFF
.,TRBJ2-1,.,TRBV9,TGTGCCAGCAGCGGACGGTTCGGGAGCTCCTACAATGAGCAGTTCTTC,CASSGRFGSSYNEQFF
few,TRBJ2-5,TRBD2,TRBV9,TGTGCCAGCAGCGTAGGCGCCGGGGGGGCCGTCGAGACCCAGTACTTC,CASSVGAGGAVETQYF
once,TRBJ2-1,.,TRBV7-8,TGTGCCAGCAGCTTTTGGGGGGCGGGGCAGTTCTTC,CASSFWGAGQFF
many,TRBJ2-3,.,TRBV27,TGTGCCAGCAGTCCCCGGTCCCGAAACCCCTCGACAGATACGCAGTATTTT,CASSPRSRNPSTDTQYF
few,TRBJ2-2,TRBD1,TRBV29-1,TGCAGCGTGGTGGCAGGGGGCAAGGCCGGGGAGCTGTTTTTT,CSVVAGGKAGELFF
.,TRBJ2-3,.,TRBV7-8,TGTGCCAGCAGCTTAAATACCGTGGATACGCAGTATTTT,CASSLNTVDTQYF
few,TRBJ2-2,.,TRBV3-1,TGTGCCAGCAGCCAAGAAGGCCTGAACACCGGGGAGCTGTTTTTT,CASSQEGLNTGELFF
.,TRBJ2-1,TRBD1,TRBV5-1,TGCGCCAGCAGCGCAGACAGGGGGCTTAGCTCCTACAATGAGCAGTTCTTC,CASSADRGLSSYNEQFF
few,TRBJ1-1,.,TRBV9,TGTGCCAGCAGCGTAGACCCCCTTAGCACTGAAGCTTTCTTT,CASSVDPLSTEAFF
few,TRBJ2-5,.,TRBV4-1,TGCGCCAGCAGCCAAGTCCAACGTACTGAAGAGACCCAGTACTTC,CASSQVQRTEETQYF
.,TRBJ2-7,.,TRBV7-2,TGTGCCAGCAGCACAGTCCCCTCCTACGAGCAGTACTTC,CASSTVPSYEQYF
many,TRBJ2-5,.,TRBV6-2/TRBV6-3,TGTGCCAGCAGTCGACTGGAGGGAGAGACCCAGTACTTC,CASSRLEGETQYF
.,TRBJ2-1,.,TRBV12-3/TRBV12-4,TGTGCCAGCAGTTTGAGTAAGCGGGTCAACCAGGATGAGCAGTTCTTC,CASSLSKRVNQDEQFF
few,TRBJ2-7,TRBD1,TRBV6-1,TGTGCCAGCAGTGAAGCCCACAGCGGGACAGGGAGGCCCTACGAGCAGTACTTC,CASSEAHSGTGRPYEQYF
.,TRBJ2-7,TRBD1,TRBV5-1,TGCGCCAGCAGCTCCGGGACAGGGGGCCTCTACGAGCAGTACTTC,CASSSGTGGLYEQYF
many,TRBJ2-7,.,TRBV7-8,TGTGCCAGCAGCCCACGCGGGATAGGGGACCACGAGCAGTACTTC,CASSPRGIGDHEQYF
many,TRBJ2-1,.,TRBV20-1,TGCAGTGCGCAGGGGCCGGGTTACAATGAGCAGTTCTTC,CSAQGPGYNEQFF
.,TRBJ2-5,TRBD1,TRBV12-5,TGTGCTAGTGGTTTGGTACAACAGGGGACGTTAAAAGAGACCCAGTACTTC,CASGLVQQGTLKETQYF
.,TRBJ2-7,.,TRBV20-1,TGCAGTGCTTATGGGTTATCCGAGCAGTACTTC,CSAYGLSEQYF
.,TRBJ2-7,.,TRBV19,TGTGCCAGTAGTATACGGGGACAGTACTTC,CASSIRGQYF
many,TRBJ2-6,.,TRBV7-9,TGTGCCACCGGAAGGTCTGGGGCCAACGTCCTGACTTTC,CATGRSGANVLTF
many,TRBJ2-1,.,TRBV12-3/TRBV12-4,TGTGCCAGCAGTTTTGATAGGGGGAAGAATGAGCAGTTCTTC,CASSFDRGKNEQFF
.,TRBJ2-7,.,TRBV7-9,TGTGCCAGCAGTTTATCTGGGGGCGAGCAGTACTTC,CASSLSGGEQYF
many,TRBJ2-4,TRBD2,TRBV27,TGTGCCAGCAGTCCTCGACTAGCGGGAGCCTCGCTACTAGCCAAAAACATTCAGTACTTC,CASSPRLAGASLLAKNIQYF
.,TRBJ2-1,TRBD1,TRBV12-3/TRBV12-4,TGTGCCAGCAGTACTGGGGGACAGGGGCACAATGAGCAGTTCTTC,CASSTGGQGHNEQFF
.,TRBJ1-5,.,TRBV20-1,TGCAGTGCTAGTAAGGGATATAGCAATCAGCCCCAGCATTTT,CSASKGYSNQPQHF
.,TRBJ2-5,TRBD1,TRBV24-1,TGTGCCACCAGTGATCGGGGACAGATGAAAACCCAGTACTTC,CATSDRGQMKTQYF
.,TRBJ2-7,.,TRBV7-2,TGTGCCAGCAGCTTAGCGCAGCGACACGAGCAGTACTTC,CASSLAQRHEQYF
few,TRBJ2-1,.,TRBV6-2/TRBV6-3,TGTGCCAGCAGTTACTTGGGTGATGAGCAGTTCTTC,CASSYLGDEQFF
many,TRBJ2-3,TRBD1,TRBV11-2,TGTGCCAGCAGCTCACTGGGACAGGGTTTAAGCACAGATACGCAGTATTTT,CASSSLGQGLSTDTQYF
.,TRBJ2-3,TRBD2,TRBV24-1,TGTGCCACCAGTGATTTGAACCGCGGGGGGAGCACAGATACGCAGTATTTT,CATSDLNRGGSTDTQYF
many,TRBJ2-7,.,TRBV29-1,TGCAGCGTTGAAGATCGGCAGGGTGGTCACGAGCAGTACTTC,CSVEDRQGGHEQYF
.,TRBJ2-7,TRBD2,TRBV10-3,TGTGCCATCAGTTATGGGACTAGCGGACCCGATCAGCAGTACTTC,CAISYGTSGPDQQYF
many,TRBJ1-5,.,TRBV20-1,TGCAGTGCTAGTGACAGCCCCAATCAGCCCCAGCATTTT,CSASDSPNQPQHF
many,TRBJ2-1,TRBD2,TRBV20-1,TGCAGTGCTAGTATTCCTCGGGCTAGCGGGATTTTAGGTGAGCAGTTCTTC,CSASIPRASGILGEQFF
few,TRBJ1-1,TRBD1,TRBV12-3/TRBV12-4,TGTGCCAGCAATACAGGGGACACTGAAGCTTTCTTT,CASNTGDTEAFF
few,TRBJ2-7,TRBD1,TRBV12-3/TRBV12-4,TGTGCCAGCAGTTCTCCCGCAACGACAGGGCAATTGGGCGAGCAGTACTTC,CASSSPATTGQLGEQYF
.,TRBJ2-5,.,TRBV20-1,TGCAGTGCTAGAGATTCGGGGTTCGGGACCCAGTACTTC,CSARDSGFGTQYF
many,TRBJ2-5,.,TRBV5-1,TGCGCCAGCAGCTTGTCCCCTAGCAGTGGGCAAGAGACCCAGTACTTC,CASSLSPSSGQETQYF
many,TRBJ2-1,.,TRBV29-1,TGCAGCGGCTGGGACAATGAGCAGTTCTTC,CSGWDNEQFF